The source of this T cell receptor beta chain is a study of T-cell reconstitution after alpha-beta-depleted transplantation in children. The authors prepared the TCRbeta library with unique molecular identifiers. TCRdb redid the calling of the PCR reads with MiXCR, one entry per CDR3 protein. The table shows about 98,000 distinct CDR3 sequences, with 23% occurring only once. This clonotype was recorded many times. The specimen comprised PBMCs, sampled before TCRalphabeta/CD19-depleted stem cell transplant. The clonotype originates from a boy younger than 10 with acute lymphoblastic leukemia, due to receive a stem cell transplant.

This CDR3 reads CASSFPGLQETQYF. The CDR3 region has the DNA TGTGCCAGCAGCTTCCCGGGACTACAAGAGACCCAGTACTTC. The chain is built from TRBV7-9 and TRBJ2-5, with TRBD2 identical over 7 bases. Per germline, CDR1 SEHNR and CDR2 FQNEAQ (reference sequence). V was pared by 3 bases and J by 2 bases, with 3 bases of the junction left unmatched. The CDR3 extends over 14 amino acids.